The clone carrying this T cell receptor (beta chain) was seen just once. The sample belongs to a study of blood T cell repertoires in COVID-19. Overall study context: Sites across the United States, Italy and Spain contributed samples from acute and convalescent COVID-19. PBMCs, B-cell-depleted T cells, or T cells provided the cDNA or gDNA that made up the material.

Original data processing: Nucleated cell number was recorded as an estimate derived from reference gene primer amplification. This table comes from immunoSEQ multiplex PCR, and its TCRdb copy is limited to in-frame clones, with some not included. The V and J calls and the clone size are those of that table, but D and trimming were determined from the DNA. The repertoire has fewer than 300,000 clones, over 70% of them found once; the top ten carry approximately 6%. V was clipped by 3 bases and J by 3 bases; unmatched bases: 11. The CDR3 consists of 16 residues. From germline, CDR1 is LNHDA and CDR2 SQIVND (reference sequence).

The TCR originated in a man older than 75 with acute or convalescent COVID-19. Sequencing input: peripheral blood. The chain couples TRBV19 to TRBJ2-7; 7 nucleotides agree with TRBD1. CDR3 protein: CASSISVWTGGYEQYF. In nucleotides, the CDR3 is TGTGCCAGTAGTATTTCCGTGTGGACAGGAGGCTACGAGCAGTACTTC.